The present T cell receptor (beta chain) was sequenced within a study of cytomegalovirus exposure and HLA in healthy donors. CDR1 and CDR2 (germline): KGHSH, LQKENI. J lost 8 bases, V lost 2 bases, and 11 bases had no gene match. The CDR3 has 16 residues. The primer mix had 60 Vbeta and 13 Jbeta primers. Assay used: immunoSEQ multiplex PCR; TCRdb lists only in-frame clones, some missing. The top ten hold 4.2% of the sample, which has 100,000 to 150,000 clones, about two thirds seen once. This sequence joins TRBV18 and TRBJ1-2; the match to TRBD1 covers 10 bases. The origin of this receptor is a man aged 50 to 59 in good health and CMV-seropositive. The sample comprised PBMCs. The CDR3 coding sequence is TGTGCCAGCTCACCAAGTCCCGGGACAGGGGACGGAGGCTACACCTTC. Protein sequence: CASSPSPGTGDGGYTF. Looking up the rest from reference TRBV18 and TRBJ1-2 gives the full variable domain: NAGVMQNPRHLVRRRGQEARLRCSPMKGHSHVYWYRQLPEEGLKFMVYLQKENIIDESGMPKERFSAEFPKEGPSILRIQQVVRGDSAAYFCASSPSPGTGDGGYTFGSGTRLTVV.